Listed below are T cell receptor beta chains from one sample, sequenced in a study of blood T cells in healthy people across ages. Each CDR3 protein gets one entry after TCRdb re-called the 5' RACE reads with MiXCR. The table has hundreds of thousands of distinct CDR3 sequences, nearly 60% seen once. The material sequenced was blood. Receptor source: a man aged 30 to 45 in good health. Both conserved end residues are part of each CDR3. D genes are given only for firm matches. Part of the rows lack a size; the others show once, few, many or a class for expanded clones.

V gene,D gene,clone size,J gene,CDR3 DNA,CDR3 protein
TRBV7-9,TRBD1,.,TRBJ2-7,TGTGCCAGCAGCTCGAGGGGGCGCTTATACGAGCAGTACTTC,CASSSRGRLYEQYF
TRBV3-1,.,.,TRBJ2-7,TGTGCCAGCAGCCAAGTGGTCGCCAAGTTACACTACGAGCAGTACTTC,CASSQVVAKLHYEQYF
TRBV20-1,TRBD2,.,TRBJ2-7,TGCAGTGCTATAAATAGCGGGAGAGTCTCCTACGAGCAGTACTTC,CSAINSGRVSYEQYF
TRBV2,TRBD1,few,TRBJ2-5,TGTGCCAGCAGTGCCGGACAGGCCCAGACCCAGTACTTC,CASSAGQAQTQYF
TRBV18,TRBD1,.,TRBJ2-6,TGTGCCAGCTCCCTTACGACAGGGGTTGGCTCTGGGGCCAACGTCCTGACTTTC,CASSLTTGVGSGANVLTF
TRBV5-1,.,many,TRBJ1-2,TGCGCCAGCAGCTTGAGGCCGGACCCAAACTATGGCTACACCTTC,CASSLRPDPNYGYTF
TRBV29-1,.,.,TRBJ2-7,TGCAGCGTTGAAGGATACGGCAGTGCCTACGAGCAGTACTTC,CSVEGYGSAYEQYF
TRBV14,.,.,TRBJ2-3,TGTGCCAGCAGCCAGGAACTCCGGGATACGCAGTATTTT,CASSQELRDTQYF
TRBV19,.,.,TRBJ1-5,TGTGCCAGTAGTCGGAGGCTCCGGGAGCCCCAGCATTTT,CASSRRLREPQHF
TRBV7-2,.,.,TRBJ1-1,TGTGCCAGCAGCCCCGGTGGGCGGGGAGGGACTTTCTTT,CASSPGGRGGTFF
TRBV29-1,.,.,TRBJ2-7,TGCAGCGTCCCCTTGGGGGGAGGGGGACTGTCCACTTCCGACGAGCAGTACTTC,CSVPLGGGGLSTSDEQYF
TRBV19,TRBD1,.,TRBJ2-7,TGTGCCAGTAGTATTGGGGACAGGGACTACGAGCAGTACTTC,CASSIGDRDYEQYF
TRBV20-1,TRBD1,.,TRBJ1-2,TGCAGTGTAAGAGGACAGGGTGACTATGGCTACACCTTC,CSVRGQGDYGYTF
TRBV7-9,.,.,TRBJ1-4,TGTGCCAGCAGCTTAGTTGGGGAAAAACTGTTTTTT,CASSLVGEKLFF
TRBV14,.,.,TRBJ2-1,TGTGCCAGCAGCCAATTCTTAGGGGGGGCCTACAATGAGCAGTTCTTC,CASSQFLGGAYNEQFF
TRBV7-2,.,.,TRBJ2-1,TGTGCCAGCAGCTTGTTTCTATCGGTGAAAAGTTCGGTCTACAATGAGCAGTTCTTC,CASSLFLSVKSSVYNEQFF
TRBV12-3/TRBV12-4,.,few,TRBJ2-7,TGTGCCAGCGGCCCCGTTTCCTACGAGCAGTACTTC,CASGPVSYEQYF
TRBV5-1,.,.,TRBJ1-1,TGCGCCAGCAGCTTGGCCGTTTTCACGGGGAACACTGAAGCTTTCTTT,CASSLAVFTGNTEAFF
TRBV6-2/TRBV6-3,.,.,TRBJ2-3,TGTGCCAGCAGTTACGCGGCGCAGACGAGCACAGATACGCAGTATTTT,CASSYAAQTSTDTQYF
TRBV6-5,TRBD1,.,TRBJ1-5,TGTGCCAGCAGCACGGACAGGCTAGACCAGCCCCAGCATTTT,CASSTDRLDQPQHF
TRBV4-2,.,.,TRBJ1-4,TGTGCCAGCAGCCAAGTCGGTAGTTCTAATGAAAAACTGTTTTTT,CASSQVGSSNEKLFF
TRBV20-1,.,.,TRBJ2-1,TGCAGTGCTAGAGATAGGGCTAGCTCGAGATACAATGAGCAGTTCTTC,CSARDRASSRYNEQFF
TRBV7-9,.,.,TRBJ2-5,TGTGCCAGCAGCTTAAAGGCCAGTCCCGAAGAAAAGCAGTACTTC,CASSLKASPEEKQYF
TRBV11-2,TRBD1,.,TRBJ2-1,TGTGCCAGCAGTTCCGGGACAGGGGGCCCACGGAACAATGAGCAGTTCTTC,CASSSGTGGPRNNEQFF
TRBV9,TRBD1,few,TRBJ2-3,TGTGCCAGCAGCGTAGAGGGGACAGCAACAGATACGCAGTATTTT,CASSVEGTATDTQYF
TRBV30,.,few,TRBJ2-5,TGTGCCTGGAGTGTACTAGCTAGTAGCCCCCCTCGGTACTTC,CAWSVLASSPPRYF
TRBV29-1,TRBD1,.,TRBJ2-1,TGCAGCGTAGGACAGGGGGCGCGTGAGCAGTTCTTC,CSVGQGAREQFF
TRBV29-1,.,.,TRBJ1-2,.,CSVNPDRTTNYGCTF
TRBV29-1,.,once,TRBJ2-7,TGCAGCGGATCCGACAGGGAGGGCGAGCAGTACTTC,CSGSDREGEQYF
TRBV12-3/TRBV12-4,.,.,TRBJ2-5,TGTGCCAGCAGTTTAGACGTCAGGGGAGAGACCCAGTACTTC,CASSLDVRGETQYF
TRBV12-3/TRBV12-4,.,.,TRBJ2-7,TGTGCCAGCAGTTTAGACAGGGTGCTCTACGAGCAGTACTTC,CASSLDRVLYEQYF
TRBV4-3,.,.,TRBJ2-6,TGCGCCAGCAGCCAAGATAGGGATACTGGGGCCAACGTCCTGACTTTC,CASSQDRDTGANVLTF
TRBV24-1,.,once,TRBJ2-1,TGTGCCACCAGTGAAGCTGACAGAGAAGCGTACAATGAGCAGTTCTTC,CATSEADREAYNEQFF
TRBV5-4,TRBD1,.,TRBJ2-1,TGTGCCAGCAGCGCGAGGACAGGGCAGTCGGATGAGCAGTTCTTC,CASSARTGQSDEQFF
TRBV6-2/TRBV6-3,TRBD2,.,TRBJ2-1,TGTGCCAGCAAGCCGACTAGCGGGGGAAATGAGCAGTTCTTC,CASKPTSGGNEQFF
TRBV7-2,.,.,TRBJ2-1,TGTGCCAGCAGCTTCGGACCGGCAGATGAGCAGTTCTTC,CASSFGPADEQFF